The clone carrying this T cell receptor (beta chain) occurred many times. Its antigen is not identified. Construction of the TCR beta libraries employed iRepertoire HTBI primers in conjunction with Arm-PCR of CDR3 regions. Per the original data handling: The identification of roughly 62 TRBV and some 15 TRBJ segments was made across samples. TCRdb reanalysed the multiplex PCR reads using MiXCR and keeps one entry per CDR3 protein. The V and J calls follow TCRdb's processing rather than the paper's. This sample has approximately 400,000 distinct CDR3 sequences, with about a sixth found just once. The data originate from a study of regulatory T cells in long-lasting Graves disease. Study-wide points: Patients whose Graves' disease persisted exhibited lower TCR diversity than those newly diagnosed. Persistent patients shared thousands of public clonotypes among themselves. Newly diagnosed patients shared fewer, at 900 to 1,000.

V was pared by 3 bases and J by 4 bases, with 10 bases between. This CDR3 has 13 residues. Per germline, CDR1 MDHEN and CDR2 SYDVKM. Time point noted: newly diagnosed GD, antithyroid drugs for less than 3 months. PBMC RNA served as the TCR library source. This chain joins TRBV28 and TRBJ2-7; no firm D call. The material was peripheral blood mononuclear cells (PBMCs), obtained at new diagnosis, from a patient treated with antithyroid drugs. This clonotype was sampled from a female donor with Graves disease. CDR3 sequence (DNA): TGTGCCAGCAGTTTCCAATTGGCATACGAGCAGTACTTC. Protein sequence: CASSFQLAYEQYF.